Here is one TCR beta chain with its context. Antigen unknown. The data belong to a study of cytomegalovirus exposure and HLA in healthy donors. The primer mix had 60 Vbeta and 13 Jbeta primers. Data came from immunoSEQ multiplex PCR; TCRdb stores just in-frame clones and leaves some out. There are 120,000 to 150,000 clones in the sample; roughly four fifths occur only once, and approximately 3.2% lies in the top ten. Donors in the study were healthy people who gave bone marrow. Whole-study findings and limits: Researchers reported that a few CMV-associated chains were confirmed in vitro as CMV antigen-specific.

Trimming stripped 0 bases from V and 3 bases from J, with 12 bases between. Germline CDR1 GTSNPN, CDR2 SVGIG (reference sequence). The CDR3 totals 14 residues. The sample consisted of PBMCs. This clonotype was obtained from a young man in good health and CMV-seropositive. The chain carries TRBV30 and TRBJ2-7; weak D call: TRBD2 (6 bases). CDR3 residues: CAWSVGGNYYEQYF. The CDR3 DNA sequence: TGTGCCTGGAGTGTAGGCGGGAATTACTACGAGCAGTACTTC.